The 6 T cell receptor beta chains given below trace back to one sample, sequenced in a study of cytomegalovirus exposure and HLA in healthy donors. The PCR contained 60 Vbeta and 13 Jbeta primers. Assay: immunoSEQ multiplex PCR; the TCRdb copy retains only in-frame clones and omits some. Of about 190,000 clones in the sample, roughly four fifths were seen once. The sample comprised PBMCs. The receptors stem from a woman aged 25-40 years in good health and CMV-seropositive.

The chain employs TRBV7-9 and TRBJ2-1; 8 bases line up with TRBD2. The CDR3 contains 14 residues. Per the germline V gene, CDR1 is SEHNR and CDR2 is FQNEAQ (reference sequence). Trimming removed 4 bases from V and 8 bases from J; junction bases left unmatched: 7. CDR3 in DNA: TGTGCCAGCAGCTCCCCAGCGGGAGTTGATGAGCAGTTCTTC. As protein: CASSSPAGVDEQFF.

The rearrangement links TRBV28 to TRBJ2-5; 15 nucleotides line up with TRBD2. V dropped 3 bases and J dropped 7; count of bases not matched to a gene: 3. Germline V gives CDR1 MDHEN, CDR2 SYDVKM. CDR3 size: 15 residues. CDR3 in amino acids: CASSFRTSGRGTQYF. The CDR3 DNA sequence: TGTGCCAGCAGTTTTAGGACTAGCGGGAGGGGGACCCAGTACTTC.

The CDR3 loop reads CASGREVGETQYF. The CDR3 DNA is TGTGCCAGCGGGCGGGAGGTGGGAGAGACCCAGTACTTC. V gene TRBV2 combines with J gene TRBJ2-5; 8 bases align to TRBD2. The J segment lost 4 bases and the V segment lost 8 bases, leaving 6 bases of the junction unmatched. Germline V gene lookup returns CDR1 SNHLY and CDR2 FYNNEI. This CDR3 spans 13 amino acids.

This chain joins TRBV10-3 and TRBJ2-3; 9 bases map to TRBD1. The CDR3 loop spans 15 amino acids. Trimming took 6 bases from V and 2 from J; bases not matched to a gene: 6. In germline, CDR1 is ENHRY, CDR2 SYGVKD. This chain's CDR3 is CAISSGQGITDTQYF. CDR3 in DNA: TGTGCCATCAGCTCAGGACAGGGGATCACAGATACGCAGTATTTT.

The chain has TRBV5-1 and TRBJ2-3, with D possibly TRBD1 on 5 matching bases. Trimming took off 0 bases at V and 5 bases at J, with 10 bases between the two ends. The V gene's germline CDR1 is SGHRS and CDR2 YFSETQ. The CDR3 has 14 amino acids. The CDR3 loop reads CASSLGGVGDTQYF. Here the CDR3 DNA reads TGCGCCAGCAGCTTGGGGGGCGTGGGAGATACGCAGTATTTT. The full variable domain, rest sourced from reference TRBV5-1 and TRBJ2-3, is KAGVTQTPRYLIKTRGQQVTLSCSPISGHRSVSWYQQTPGQGLQFLFEYFSETQRNKGNFPGRFSGRQFSNSRSEMNVSTLELGDSALYLCASSLGGVGDTQYFGPGTRLTVL.

Concerning this clone itself: Different DNA sequences within this sample yield the same CDR3. The V gene is TRBV5-4, the J gene TRBJ1-1; 9 nucleotides agree with TRBD1. The CDR3 has 14 amino acids. In germline, CDR1 is SGHNT, CDR2 YYREEE (reference sequence). With 2 bases clipped from V and 5 bases from J, the junction kept 4 bases outside the gene matches. CDR3 in amino acids: CASSLQGARTEAFF. The DNA for the CDR3 is TGTGCCAGCAGCTTACAGGGGGCGAGGACTGAAGCTTTCTTT.